The entry below gives a single T cell receptor beta chain sequence along with its context. The PCR made use of 60 Vbeta and 13 Jbeta primers. Some clones are missing from TCRdb's copy, which holds only in-frame ones; the method was immunoSEQ multiplex PCR. The top ten clones hold roughly 8.8% of a sample with 95,000 to 100,000 clones, about four fifths of them seen once. The CDR3 is 14 residues long. V gave up 5 bases and J gave up 3 bases, with 14 bases separating them. Germline CDR1 reads MNHNS; CDR2 reads SASEGT. These data belong to a study of cytomegalovirus exposure and HLA in healthy donors. This clonotype originated in a human donor in good health. J is TRBJ2-7 and V is TRBV6-1; D possibly corresponds to TRBD1 (6 bases). Material for sequencing was PBMCs. The CDR3 sequence is CASSFLRTDYEQYF. In nucleotides, the CDR3 is TGTGCCAGCAGTTTTTTAAGGACAGACTACGAGCAGTACTTC.